The present entry profiles one TCR beta chain with its context. The time point is: new active TB diagnosis, blood taken before or within 7 days of starting treatment. Each patient had positive sputum smear microscopy and/or positive culture. Each clinical donor contributed on average approximately 93,000 T cells from unsorted cryopreserved PBMC. The CDR3 runs to 17 residues. V lost 4 bases and J lost 5, with 18 bases in between. Germline V gene sequence: CDR1 KGHSH, CDR2 LQKENI. Only in-frame clones appear in the TCRdb table, and some are missing; sequencing was by immunoSEQ multiplex PCR. The top ten hold roughly 11% of the sample, which has over 30,000 clones, roughly 93% seen once. The data are from a study of T cells in tuberculosis. Study-level background: Blood was taken before or within 7 days of anti-tuberculosis therapy.

The receptor comes from an adult with tuberculosis. V gene TRBV18 combines with J gene TRBJ1-6, with D possibly matching TRBD1 (6 bases). The sequencing here drew on PBMCs, taken at tuberculosis diagnosis. The CDR3 protein is CASSLGTRQTDNSPLHF. CDR3 nucleotides: TGTGCCAGCTCACTGGGGACACGTCAAACGGATAATTCACCCCTCCACTTT. The complete variable domain, with remaining parts taken from reference TRBV18 and TRBJ1-6, reads NAGVMQNPRHLVRRRGQEARLRCSPMKGHSHVYWYRQLPEEGLKFMVYLQKENIIDESGMPKERFSAEFPKEGPSILRIQQVVRGDSAAYFCASSLGTRQTDNSPLHFGNGTRLTVT.